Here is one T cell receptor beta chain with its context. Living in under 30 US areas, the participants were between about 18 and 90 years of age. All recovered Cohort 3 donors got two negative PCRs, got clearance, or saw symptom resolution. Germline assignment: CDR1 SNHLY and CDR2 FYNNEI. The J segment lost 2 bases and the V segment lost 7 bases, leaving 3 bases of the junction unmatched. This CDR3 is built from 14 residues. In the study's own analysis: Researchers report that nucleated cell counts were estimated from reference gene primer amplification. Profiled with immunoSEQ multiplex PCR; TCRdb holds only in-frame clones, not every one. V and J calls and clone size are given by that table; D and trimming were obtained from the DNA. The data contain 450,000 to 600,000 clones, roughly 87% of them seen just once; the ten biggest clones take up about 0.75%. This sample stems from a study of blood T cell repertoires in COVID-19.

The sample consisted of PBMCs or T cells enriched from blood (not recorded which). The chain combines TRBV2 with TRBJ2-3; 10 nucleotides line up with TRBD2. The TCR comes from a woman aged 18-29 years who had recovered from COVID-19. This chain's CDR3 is CASMSGGATDTQYF. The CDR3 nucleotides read TGTGCCAGCATGAGCGGGGGGGCCACAGATACGCAGTATTTT. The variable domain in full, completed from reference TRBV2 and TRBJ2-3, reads EPEVTQTPSHQVTQMGQEVILRCVPISNHLYFYWYRQILGQKVEFLVSFYNNEISEKSEIFDDQFSVERPDGSNFTLKIRSTKLEDSAMYFCASMSGGATDTQYFGPGTRLTVL.